A single sample is the source of the 15 T cell receptor beta chains below, sequenced in a study of identical twins. Via MiXCR, TCRdb re-called the 5' RACE reads, giving one row per CDR3 protein. The sample includes about 220,000 distinct CDR3 sequences, 6.5% to 9% of them seen just once. These sequences were also reported in another study, on yellow fever vaccine responses in identical twins.

The material sequenced was CD8+ T cells sorted from blood. Receptor source: a young woman in good health.

Points on this clonotype: This may stem from a read error, because a much larger clone lies one nucleotide away. The chain is built from TRBV24-1 and TRBJ2-1; TRBD2 might be the D (5 bases). The V end lost 12 bases, the J end lost 9 bases, and 14 bases lay between the germline ends. Germline assignment: CDR1 KGHDR and CDR2 SFDVKD. This CDR3 is built from 11 residues. DNA for the CDR3: TGTGCCGTCAGCGGTGAGAGTGAGCAGTTCTTC. Translated: CAVSGESEQFF.

In this sample, this clonotype turned up a few times. J is TRBJ2-5 and V is TRBV2, with D possibly matching TRBD1 (5 bases). Per the germline V gene, CDR1 is SNHLY and CDR2 is FYNNEI. V shed 3 bases and J shed 3 bases, with 23 bases lying between them. This CDR3 region has 18 residues. DNA for the CDR3: TGTGCCAGCAGTGATTCGAGTGATTGGTTGACAGAGGAAGAGACCCAGTACTTC. The encoded protein is CASSDSSDWLTEEETQYF.

This clonotype was found a few times. The chain links TRBV7-9 to TRBJ2-2; D is perhaps TRBD1 or TRBD2 (5 bases each). Trimming removed 4 bases at V and 6 bases at J, with 12 bases between. CDR3 length equals 14 residues. Germline loops: CDR1 SEHNR, CDR2 FQNEAQ (reference sequence). The CDR3 here is CASSSSLGAGELFF. The CDR3 bases are TGTGCCAGCAGCTCGTCGTTGGGGGCCGGGGAGCTGTTTTTT. Together with reference TRBV7-9 and TRBJ2-2, the CDR3 gives the full variable domain: DTGVSQNPRHKITKRGQNVTFRCDPISEHNRLYWYRQTLGQGPEFLTYFQNEAQLEKSRLLSDRFSAERPKGSFSTLEIQRTEQGDSAMYLCASSSSLGAGELFFGEGSRLTVL.

This clonotype has a count of ten or more. The chain recombines TRBV7-9 with TRBJ1-5; D is undetermined. The CDR3 runs 14 residues. V was clipped by 5 bases and J by 0 bases, with 8 bases between them. Germline lookup yields CDR1 SEHNR and CDR2 FQNEAQ (reference sequence). The CDR3 DNA reads TGTGCCAGCAGCCTCTCACCTAGCAATCAGCCCCAGCATTTT. Translated, it gives CASSLSPSNQPQHF.

This clonotype was counted only a few times. The chain uses TRBV2 and TRBJ2-7; TRBD2 matches at 9 bases. There are 15 residues in the CDR3. The V gene end was trimmed by 4 bases and the J gene end by 7 bases; junction bases not matched to a gene: 11. CDR1 and CDR2 (germline): SNHLY, FYNNEI. DNA for the CDR3: TGTGCCAGCAGTGGAGAGACTAGCGGAGGCCCTGAGCAGTACTTC. This translates into CASSGETSGGPEQYF.

This clonotype was detected only a few times. CDR3 DNA: TGTGCCAGCAGTTTCGACAGGGAAGGAGGAGAGACCCAGTACTTC. Translating it yields CASSFDREGGETQYF. The chain has TRBV28 and TRBJ2-5; 7 positions agree with TRBD1. Losses at the gene ends were 3 bases for V and 4 bases for J; bases not matched to a gene: 8. The CDR3 has 15 residues. CDR1 is MDHEN, CDR2 SYDVKM, per germline. Full variable domain (outside the CDR3, taken from reference TRBV28 and TRBJ2-5): DVKVTQSSRYLVKRTGEKVFLECVQDMDHENMFWYRQDPGLGLRLIYFSYDVKMKEKGDIPEGYSVSREKKERFSLILESASTNQTSMYLCASSFDREGGETQYFGPGTRLLVL.

This clonotype was counted many times. This chain connects TRBV4-2 to TRBJ2-4; D is ambiguous. The germline V and J ends were trimmed by 0 bases and 0 bases, with 9 bases remaining between them. Germline CDR1 LGHNA, CDR2 YNFKEQ. The CDR3 contains 16 residues. The CDR3 protein is CASSQEAVLAKNIQYF. CDR3 in DNA: TGTGCCAGCAGCCAAGAGGCAGTGCTAGCCAAAAACATTCAGTACTTC.

This clonotype was seen only a few times. The chain couples TRBV18 to TRBJ2-1, with 9 nucleotides matching TRBD1. J gave up 5 bases and V 1 base, and 15 bases lay outside the gene matches. The CDR3 is 19 amino acids. Per the germline V gene, CDR1 is KGHSH and CDR2 is LQKENI. The CDR3 DNA follows: TGTGCCAGCTCACCACTGTCCGTTCACAGGGGGCGCCGGGACAATGAGCAGTTCTTC. It encodes CASSPLSVHRGRRDNEQFF.

This clonotype showed up just a few times. The chain links TRBV6-2 or TRBV6-3 to TRBJ2-1, with D tentatively TRBD1 (6 bases). In germline, CDR1 is MNHEY, CDR2 SVGEGT. V gave up 8 bases and J gave up 2 bases, with 10 bases separating them. The CDR3 runs to 13 residues. Here the CDR3 reads CASGTSPYNEQFF. CDR3 nucleotides: TGTGCCAGCGGGACATCCCCCTACAATGAGCAGTTCTTC.

This clonotype was detected only a few times. The chain recombines TRBV10-2 with TRBJ2-5; TRBD1 agrees at 9 bases. This CDR3 spans 15 amino acids. The junction had 6 bases not matched to a gene; V was cut back by 0 bases and J by 7 bases. Germline V gene data show CDR1 as WSHSY and CDR2 as SAAADI. This chain's CDR3 is CASSESRTGERTQYF. Written as DNA, the CDR3 is TGCGCCAGCAGTGAGTCGAGGACAGGGGAGAGGACCCAGTACTTC.

This clonotype was counted ten times or more. The genes are TRBV7-2 and TRBJ1-2; D is perhaps TRBD1 (6 bases). CDR3 length: 15 amino acids. From germline, CDR1 is SGHTA and CDR2 FQGNSA. V dropped 5 bases and J dropped 4 bases, with 17 bases sitting between them. The CDR3 coding sequence is TGTGCCAGCAGCCCGGGGGGGCGAATCCCCTATGGCTACACCTTC. Its protein is CASSPGGRIPYGYTF.

This clonotype was detected a few times. The chain joins TRBV6-2 or TRBV6-3 to TRBJ2-1, with D perhaps TRBD1 or TRBD2 (5 bases each). Germline V gives CDR1 MNHEY, CDR2 SVGEGT. CDR3 length: 14 residues. V dropped 1 base and J dropped 9 bases, with 13 bases sitting between them. The DNA of the CDR3 is TGTGCCAGCAGTTACTTGGCCAGGGAGTCTGAGCAGTTCTTC. Amino acid sequence: CASSYLARESEQFF.

Only a few counts were recorded for this clonotype. The chain joins TRBV9 to TRBJ2-7; 7 bases are a match to TRBD2. The CDR3 sequence is 15 residues long. Trimming took 0 bases from V and 2 from J; bases not matched to a gene: 5. Germline V gives CDR1 SGDLS, CDR2 YYNGEE. The CDR3 loop reads CASSVAGGNPYEQYF. The CDR3 DNA follows: TGTGCCAGCAGCGTAGCCGGGGGGAACCCCTACGAGCAGTACTTC.

This clonotype appeared a few times. CDR3 region: CASSSTGQETEAFF. In DNA form, the CDR3 reads TGTGCCAGCAGCTCGACGGGACAGGAGACTGAAGCTTTCTTT. The chain combines TRBV7-9 with TRBJ1-1, with 8 bases matching TRBD1. Germline CDR1 reads SEHNR; CDR2 reads FQNEAQ (reference sequence). J lost 5 bases, V lost 4 bases, and 6 bases had no gene match. This CDR3 is 14 amino acids long.

The rearrangement links TRBV9 to TRBJ1-2; D unclear. Germline-derived CDR1 and CDR2 are SGDLS and YYNGEE. This CDR3 contains 14 residues. Trimming took 0 bases from V and 2 from J, leaving 8 bases between them. CDR3: CASSVGILNYGYTF. CDR3 coding DNA: TGTGCCAGCAGCGTAGGAATTTTAAACTATGGCTACACCTTC.